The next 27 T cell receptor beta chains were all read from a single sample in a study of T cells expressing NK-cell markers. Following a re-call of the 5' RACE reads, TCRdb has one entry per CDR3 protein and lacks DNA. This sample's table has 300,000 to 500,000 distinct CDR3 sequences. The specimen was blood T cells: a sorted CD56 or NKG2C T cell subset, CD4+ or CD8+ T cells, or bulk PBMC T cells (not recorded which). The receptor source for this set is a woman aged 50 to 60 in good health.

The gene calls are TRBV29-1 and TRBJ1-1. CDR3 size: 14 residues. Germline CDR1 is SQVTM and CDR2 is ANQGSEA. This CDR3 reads CSADPGLGNTEAFF.

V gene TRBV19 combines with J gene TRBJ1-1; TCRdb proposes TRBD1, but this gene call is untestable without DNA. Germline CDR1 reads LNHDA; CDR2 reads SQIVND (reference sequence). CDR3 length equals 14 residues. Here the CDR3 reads CASQEGALNTEAFF.

This chain's CDR3 is CASSPPGLVHNEQFF. The chain joins TRBV7-9 to TRBJ2-1; TCRdb lists TRBD2, though no DNA is available to test this call. The CDR3 consists of 15 residues. The germline V gene has CDR1 SEHNR and CDR2 FQNEAQ (reference sequence).

This CDR3 is CNGQTNTEAFF. V gene TRBV29-1 combines with J gene TRBJ1-1; the D gene TCRdb calls, TRBD1, cannot be checked with no DNA. The CDR3 contains 11 residues. CDR1 is SQVTM, CDR2 ANQGSEA, per germline.

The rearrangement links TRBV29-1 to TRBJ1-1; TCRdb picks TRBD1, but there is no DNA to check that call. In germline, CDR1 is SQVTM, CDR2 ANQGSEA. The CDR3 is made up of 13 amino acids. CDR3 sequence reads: CSLRDRVLGEAFF.

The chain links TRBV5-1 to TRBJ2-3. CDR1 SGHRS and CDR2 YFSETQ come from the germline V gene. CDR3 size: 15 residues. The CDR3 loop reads CASSYRVAGTDTQYF.

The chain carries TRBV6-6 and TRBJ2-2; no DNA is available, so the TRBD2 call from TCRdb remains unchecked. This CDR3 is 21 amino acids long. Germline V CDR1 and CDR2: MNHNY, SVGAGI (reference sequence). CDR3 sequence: CASSHGVPGLAGAISTGELFF.

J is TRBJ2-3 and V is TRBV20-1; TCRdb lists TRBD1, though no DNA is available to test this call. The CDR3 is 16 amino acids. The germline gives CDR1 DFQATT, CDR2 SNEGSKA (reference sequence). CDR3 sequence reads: CSAIALGGNPTDTQYF.

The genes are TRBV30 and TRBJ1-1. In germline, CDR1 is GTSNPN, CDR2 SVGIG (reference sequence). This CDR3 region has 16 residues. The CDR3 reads CAWSVLGGWTNTEAFF.

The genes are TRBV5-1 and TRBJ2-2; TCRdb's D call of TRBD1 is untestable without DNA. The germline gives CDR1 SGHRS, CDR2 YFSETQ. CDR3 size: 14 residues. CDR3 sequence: CASSWITGAGELFF.

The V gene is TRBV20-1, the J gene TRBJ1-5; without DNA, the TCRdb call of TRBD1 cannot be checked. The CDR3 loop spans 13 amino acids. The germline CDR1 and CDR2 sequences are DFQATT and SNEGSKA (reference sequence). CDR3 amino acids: CSAAAGTNQPQHF.

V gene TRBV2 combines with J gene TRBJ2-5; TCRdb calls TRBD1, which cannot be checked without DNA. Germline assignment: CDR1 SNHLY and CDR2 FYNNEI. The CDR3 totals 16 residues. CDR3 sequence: CASSAWGQGYQETQYF.

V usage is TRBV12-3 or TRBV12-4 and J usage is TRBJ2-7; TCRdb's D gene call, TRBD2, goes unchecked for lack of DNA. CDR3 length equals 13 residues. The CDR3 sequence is CASSFRLAVEQYF.

CDR3 protein: CASSKGLAGNTDTQYF. V gene TRBV5-1 combines with J gene TRBJ2-3; no DNA is available, so the TRBD2 call from TCRdb remains unchecked. The CDR3 contains 16 residues. CDR1 and CDR2 from the germline V gene are SGHRS and YFSETQ.

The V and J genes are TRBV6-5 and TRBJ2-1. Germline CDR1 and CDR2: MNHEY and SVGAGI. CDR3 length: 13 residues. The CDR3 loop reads CASSFGPHNEQFF.

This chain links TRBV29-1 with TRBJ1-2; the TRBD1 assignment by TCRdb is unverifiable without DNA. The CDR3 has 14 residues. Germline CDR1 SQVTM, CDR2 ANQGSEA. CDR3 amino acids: CSVTGGQVDPGYTF.

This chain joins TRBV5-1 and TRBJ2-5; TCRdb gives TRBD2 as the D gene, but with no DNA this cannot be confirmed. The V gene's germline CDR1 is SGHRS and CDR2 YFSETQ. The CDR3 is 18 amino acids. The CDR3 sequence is CASSLGLAGGPSGETQYF.

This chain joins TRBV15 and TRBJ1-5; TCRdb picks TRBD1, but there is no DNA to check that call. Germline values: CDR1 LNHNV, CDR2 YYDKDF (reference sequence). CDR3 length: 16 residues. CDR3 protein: CATSRSDRGQSQPQHF.

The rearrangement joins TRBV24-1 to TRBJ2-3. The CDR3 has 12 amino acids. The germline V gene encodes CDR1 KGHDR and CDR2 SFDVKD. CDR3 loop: CATRGSADTQYF.

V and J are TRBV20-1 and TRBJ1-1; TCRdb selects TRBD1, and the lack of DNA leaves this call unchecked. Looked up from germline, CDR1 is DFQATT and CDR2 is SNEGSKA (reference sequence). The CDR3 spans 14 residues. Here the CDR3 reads CSARGQGEWTEAFF.

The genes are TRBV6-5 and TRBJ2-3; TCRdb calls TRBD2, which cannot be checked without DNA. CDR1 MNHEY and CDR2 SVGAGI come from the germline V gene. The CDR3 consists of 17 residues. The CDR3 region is CASSYTPWSGRADTQYF.

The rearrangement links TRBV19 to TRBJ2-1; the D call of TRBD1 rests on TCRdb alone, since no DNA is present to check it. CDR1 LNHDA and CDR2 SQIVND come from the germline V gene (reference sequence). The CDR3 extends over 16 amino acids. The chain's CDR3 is CASSIVGAWKYNEQFF.

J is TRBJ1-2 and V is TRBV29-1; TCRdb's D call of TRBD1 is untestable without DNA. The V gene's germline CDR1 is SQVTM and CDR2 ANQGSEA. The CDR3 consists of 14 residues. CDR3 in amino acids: CSVGTGASNYGYTF.

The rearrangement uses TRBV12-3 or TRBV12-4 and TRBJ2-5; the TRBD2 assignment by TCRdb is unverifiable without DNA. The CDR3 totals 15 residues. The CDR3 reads CASSRGLADQETQYF.

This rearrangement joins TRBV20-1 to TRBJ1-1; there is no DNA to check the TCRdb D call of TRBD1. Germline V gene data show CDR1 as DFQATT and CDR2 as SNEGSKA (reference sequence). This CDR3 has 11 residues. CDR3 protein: CSAGGDGEAFF.

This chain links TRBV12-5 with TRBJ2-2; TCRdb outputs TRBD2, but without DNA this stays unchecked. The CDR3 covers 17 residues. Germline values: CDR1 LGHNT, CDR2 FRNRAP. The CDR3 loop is CASGLGRKDANTGELFF. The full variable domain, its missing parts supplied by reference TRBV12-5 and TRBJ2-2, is DARVTQTPRHKVTEMGQEVTMRCQPILGHNTVFWYRQTMMQGLELLAYFRNRAPLDDSGMPKDRFSAEMPDATLATLKIQPSEPRDSAVYFCASGLGRKDANTGELFFGEGSRLTVL.

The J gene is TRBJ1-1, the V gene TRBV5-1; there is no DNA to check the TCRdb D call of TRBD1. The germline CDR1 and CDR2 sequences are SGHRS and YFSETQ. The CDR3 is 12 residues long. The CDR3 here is CASSRGGVQAFF.